This T cell receptor (beta chain) stems from a study of control samples from healthy donors and cancer patients. Trimming left V 0 bases short and J 0 bases short, with 6 bases between. Per germline, CDR1 SGHTA and CDR2 FQGNSA. The CDR3 is 15 amino acids. Clones were sequenced by immunoSEQ multiplex PCR, and TCRdb holds only the in-frame ones, with some missing. This table has around 130,000 clones, approximately 90% appearing once. The TCR originated in a man between 18 and 29 years old in good health. The chain uses TRBV7-2 and TRBJ1-5, with D hard to call. Input material: blood. The CDR3 here is CASSLAWGSNQPQHF. The CDR3 DNA is TGTGCCAGCAGCTTAGCTTGGGGTAGCAATCAGCCCCAGCATTTT.